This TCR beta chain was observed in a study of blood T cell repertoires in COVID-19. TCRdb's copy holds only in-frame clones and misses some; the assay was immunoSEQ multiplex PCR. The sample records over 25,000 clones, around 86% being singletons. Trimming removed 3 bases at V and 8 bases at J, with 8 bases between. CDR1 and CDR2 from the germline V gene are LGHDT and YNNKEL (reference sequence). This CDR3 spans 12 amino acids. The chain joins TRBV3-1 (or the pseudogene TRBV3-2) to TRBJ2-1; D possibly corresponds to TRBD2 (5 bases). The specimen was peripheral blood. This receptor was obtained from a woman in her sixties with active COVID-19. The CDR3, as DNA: TGTGCCAGCAGCCAGCTAGCCTATGAGCAGTTCTTC. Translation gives CASSQLAYEQFF.